This is a list of T cell receptor beta chains from one sample in a study of CD8+CD57+ T cells in acquired aplastic anemia. TCRdb passed the reads through MiXCR, listing each CDR3 protein once. This table holds approximately 470,000 distinct CDR3 sequences, roughly 34% found once. The sequenced sample was sorted CD4+, CD8+, or CD8+CD57+ T cells (not recorded which) from PBMCs. The receptors come from a human donor with aplastic anemia. Both conserved end residues are trimmed from each CDR3.

>TRBV19|TRBJ2-3
ASSRGTGGLSDTQY
>TRBV20-1|TRBJ2-2
SARQGANTGELF
>TRBV10-3|TRBJ2-7
AISGTGDTYEQY
>TRBV10-3|TRBJ1-1
AISDPGGTVWNTEAF
>TRBV29-1|TRBJ2-4
SVRVVAKNIQY
>TRBV6-2/TRBV6-3|TRBJ1-3
ASSYDGDSGNTIY
>TRBV10-2|TRBJ1-2
ASSPGASSYGYT
>TRBV14|TRBJ2-7
ASSLAGVLYEQY
>TRBV25-1|TRBJ2-7
ASSFGGRGWGGYEQY
>TRBV19|TRBJ1-2
ASSITGDIGGEIYGYT
>TRBV7-8|TRBJ2-2
ASTPQRLVRTGELF
>TRBV6-1|TRBJ1-2
ASSGRGLEGYT
>TRBV6-5|TRBJ1-1
ASSFSGVTEAF
>TRBV11-2|TRBJ2-6
ASSTATGVRGANVLT
>TRBV5-4|TRBJ1-6
ASSSGTGGFSSYNSPLH
>TRBV19|TRBJ1-6
ASSTELGSPLH
>TRBV10-1|TRBJ2-3
ASSESGLDEQY
>TRBV5-1|TRBJ2-1
ASTLGSSYHEQF
>TRBV20-1|TRBJ2-5
SATYPAIQETQY
>TRBV10-3|TRBJ1-2
AIREPPMGELNYGYT
>TRBV28|TRBJ2-7
ASSHTLGEQY
>TRBV19|TRBJ1-2
ASSIQSNGYT
>TRBV4-1|TRBJ2-1
ASSLHEQF
>TRBV6-5|TRBJ1-2
ASSYPEQSGDYGYT
>TRBV2|TRBJ1-2
ASSPGSPFNYGYT
>TRBV5-1|TRBJ2-5
ASSYEETQY
>TRBV6-1|TRBJ1-3
ASRSGTEIGNTIY
>TRBV30|TRBJ2-7
AWSGRTSREQY
>TRBV19|TRBJ1-6
ASRIQGRYNSPLH
>TRBV19|TRBJ1-1
ASREATEAF
>TRBV20-1|TRBJ2-2
SARDQGRGIEELF
>TRBV4-2|TRBJ2-1
ASSLYFGTREGLDNEQF
>TRBV12-3/TRBV12-4|TRBJ1-6
ASSEGGVDSPLR
>TRBV15|TRBJ2-1
ATATGVRNEQF
>TRBV11-2|TRBJ2-2
ASTRSGGAYTGELF
>TRBV7-3|TRBJ1-2
ASSLGGRYGYT
>TRBV27|TRBJ2-7
ASSRGPGFYEQY
>TRBV5-1|TRBJ2-1
ASSLENNEQF
>TRBV7-3|TRBJ1-2
ASSPAGFDYGYT
>TRBV4-2|TRBJ1-3
ASSQESSGNTIY
>TRBV20-1|TRBJ2-2
SAANGNTGELF
>TRBV29-1|TRBJ1-1
SVTLLEAF
>TRBV29-1|TRBJ2-5
SALSGPETQY
>TRBV19|TRBJ1-6
ASRVTGNNSPLH
>TRBV10-3|TRBJ1-2
ASTDSGSYYGYT
>TRBV2|TRBJ2-1
ASRDRGRNEQF
>TRBV12-3/TRBV12-4|TRBJ2-1
ASTLAATEQF